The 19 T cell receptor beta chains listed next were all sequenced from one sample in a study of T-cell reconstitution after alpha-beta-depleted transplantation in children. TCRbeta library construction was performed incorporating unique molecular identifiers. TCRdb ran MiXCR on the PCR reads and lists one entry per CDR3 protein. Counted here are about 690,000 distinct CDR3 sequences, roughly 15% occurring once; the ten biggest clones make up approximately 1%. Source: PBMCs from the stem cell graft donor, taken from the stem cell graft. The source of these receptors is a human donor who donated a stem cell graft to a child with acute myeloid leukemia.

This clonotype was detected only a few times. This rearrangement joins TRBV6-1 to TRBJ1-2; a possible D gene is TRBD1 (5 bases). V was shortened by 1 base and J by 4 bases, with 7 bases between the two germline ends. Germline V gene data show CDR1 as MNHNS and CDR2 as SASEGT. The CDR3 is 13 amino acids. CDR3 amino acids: CASSEGGGYGYTF. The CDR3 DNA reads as TGTGCCAGCAGTGAAGGGGGCGGCTATGGCTACACCTTC.

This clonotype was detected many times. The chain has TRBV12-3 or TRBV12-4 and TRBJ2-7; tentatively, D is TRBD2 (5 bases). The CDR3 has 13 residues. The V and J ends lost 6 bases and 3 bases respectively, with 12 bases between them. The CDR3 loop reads CASSPSGFYEQYF. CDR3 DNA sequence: TGTGCCAGCAGCCCCTCGGGGTTCTACGAGCAGTACTTC.

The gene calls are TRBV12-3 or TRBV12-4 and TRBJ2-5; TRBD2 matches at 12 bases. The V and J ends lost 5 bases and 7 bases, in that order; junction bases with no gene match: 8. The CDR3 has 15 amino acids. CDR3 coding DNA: TGTGCCAGCAGTGCGACTAGCGGGGGCCCTGGGACCCAGTACTTC. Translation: CASSATSGGPGTQYF.

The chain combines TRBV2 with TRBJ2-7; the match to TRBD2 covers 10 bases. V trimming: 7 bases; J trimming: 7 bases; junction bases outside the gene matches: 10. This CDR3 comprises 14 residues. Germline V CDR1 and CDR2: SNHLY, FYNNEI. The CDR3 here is CASTPGLAIQEQYF. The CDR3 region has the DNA TGTGCCAGCACGCCGGGACTAGCGATTCAGGAGCAGTACTTC.

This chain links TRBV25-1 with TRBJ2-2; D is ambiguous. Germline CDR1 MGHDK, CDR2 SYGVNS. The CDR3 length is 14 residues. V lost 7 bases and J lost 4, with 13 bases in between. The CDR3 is CASTSEPTTGELFF. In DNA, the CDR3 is TGTGCCAGCACCTCCGAGCCGACCACCGGGGAGCTGTTTTTT.

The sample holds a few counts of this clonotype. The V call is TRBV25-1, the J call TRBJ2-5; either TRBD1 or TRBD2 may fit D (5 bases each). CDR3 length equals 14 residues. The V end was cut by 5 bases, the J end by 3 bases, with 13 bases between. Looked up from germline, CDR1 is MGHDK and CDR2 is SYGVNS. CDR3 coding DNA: TGTGCCAGCAGTTACCTCGGGACGGAAGAGACCCAGTACTTC. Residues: CASSYLGTEETQYF.

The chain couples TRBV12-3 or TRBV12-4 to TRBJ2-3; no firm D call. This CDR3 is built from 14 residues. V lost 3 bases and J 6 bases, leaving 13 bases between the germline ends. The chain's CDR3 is CASSFRRSLDTQYF. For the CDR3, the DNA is TGTGCCAGCAGTTTTCGCAGGAGCCTGGATACGCAGTATTTT.

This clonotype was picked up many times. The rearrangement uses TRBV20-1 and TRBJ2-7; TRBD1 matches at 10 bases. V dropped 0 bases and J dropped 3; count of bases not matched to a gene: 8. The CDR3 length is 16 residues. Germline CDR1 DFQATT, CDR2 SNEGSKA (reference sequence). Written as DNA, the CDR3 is TGCAGTGCTAGAGATGGGAGGGACAGGGGCAGCTACGAGCAGTACTTC. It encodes CSARDGRDRGSYEQYF.

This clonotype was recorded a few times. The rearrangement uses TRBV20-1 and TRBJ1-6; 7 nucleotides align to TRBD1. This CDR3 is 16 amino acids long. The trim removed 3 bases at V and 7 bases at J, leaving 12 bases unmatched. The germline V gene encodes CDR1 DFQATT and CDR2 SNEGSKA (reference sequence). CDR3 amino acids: CSASTETGNNNSPLHF. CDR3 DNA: TGCAGTGCTAGTACAGAGACAGGGAATAACAATTCACCCCTCCACTTT.

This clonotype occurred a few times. CDR3 region: CASSLKGRGESTEAFF. The CDR3 DNA follows: TGTGCCAGCAGCTTAAAAGGGAGGGGAGAAAGCACTGAAGCTTTCTTT. The rearrangement links TRBV7-9 to TRBJ1-1, with D perhaps matching TRBD1 (5 bases). Trimming took 2 bases from V and 4 from J, leaving 17 bases between them. Germline values: CDR1 SEHNR, CDR2 FQNEAQ (reference sequence). The CDR3 covers 16 residues.

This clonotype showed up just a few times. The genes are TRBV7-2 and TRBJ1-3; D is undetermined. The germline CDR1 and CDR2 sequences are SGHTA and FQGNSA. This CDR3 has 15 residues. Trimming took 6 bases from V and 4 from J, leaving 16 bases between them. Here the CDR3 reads CASRPLGGSGNTIYF. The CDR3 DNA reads TGTGCCAGCAGACCCTTAGGAGGATCGGGAAACACCATATATTTT.

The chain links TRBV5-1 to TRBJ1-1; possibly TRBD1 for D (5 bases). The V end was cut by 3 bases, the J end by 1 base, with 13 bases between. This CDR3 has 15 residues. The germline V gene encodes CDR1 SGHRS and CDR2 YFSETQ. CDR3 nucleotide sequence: TGCGCCAGCAGCTCTCAAGGGGATGGGAACACTGAAGCTTTCTTT. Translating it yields CASSSQGDGNTEAFF.

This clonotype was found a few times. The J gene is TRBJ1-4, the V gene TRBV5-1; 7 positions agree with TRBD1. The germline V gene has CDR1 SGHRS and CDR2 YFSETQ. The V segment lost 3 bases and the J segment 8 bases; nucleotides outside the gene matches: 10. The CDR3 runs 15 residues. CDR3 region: CASSWDAGGSEKLFF. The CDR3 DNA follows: TGCGCCAGCAGCTGGGATGCAGGGGGTTCGGAAAAACTGTTTTTT.

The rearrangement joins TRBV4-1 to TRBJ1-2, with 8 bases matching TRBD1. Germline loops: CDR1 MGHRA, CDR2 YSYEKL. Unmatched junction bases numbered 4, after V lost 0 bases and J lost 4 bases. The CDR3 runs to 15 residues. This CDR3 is CASSQEQGGFYGYTF. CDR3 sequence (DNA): TGCGCCAGCAGCCAAGAACAGGGGGGTTTCTATGGCTACACCTTC.

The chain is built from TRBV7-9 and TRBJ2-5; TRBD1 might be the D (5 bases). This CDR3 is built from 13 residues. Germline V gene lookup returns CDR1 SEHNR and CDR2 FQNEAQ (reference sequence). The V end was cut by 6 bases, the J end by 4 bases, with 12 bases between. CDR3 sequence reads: CASRDNEAETQYF. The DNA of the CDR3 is TGTGCCAGCAGGGACAATGAGGCAGAGACCCAGTACTTC.

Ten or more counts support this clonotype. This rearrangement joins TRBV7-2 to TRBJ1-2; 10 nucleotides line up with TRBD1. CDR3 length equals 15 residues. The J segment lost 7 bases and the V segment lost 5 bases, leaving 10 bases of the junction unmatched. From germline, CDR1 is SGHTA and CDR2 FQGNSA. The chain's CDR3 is CASSPVGQGVSGYTF. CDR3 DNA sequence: TGTGCCAGCAGCCCTGTCGGACAGGGGGTGTCTGGCTACACCTTC.

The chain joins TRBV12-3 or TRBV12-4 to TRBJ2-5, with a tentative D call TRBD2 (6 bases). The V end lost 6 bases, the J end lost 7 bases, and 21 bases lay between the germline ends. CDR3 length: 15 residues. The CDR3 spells CASSSRLEGGGTQYF. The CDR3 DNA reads TGTGCCAGCAGCAGCCGACTAGAGGGAGGAGGGACCCAGTACTTC.

The CDR3 here is CASLAGVDYTF. The CDR3 DNA reads TGTGCCAGCCTGGCAGGCGTAGACTACACCTTC. The J gene is TRBJ1-2, the V gene TRBV7-9, with D hard to call. Trimming took 8 bases from V and 10 from J, leaving 14 bases between them. This CDR3 has 11 residues. Germline lookup yields CDR1 SEHNR and CDR2 FQNEAQ (reference sequence).

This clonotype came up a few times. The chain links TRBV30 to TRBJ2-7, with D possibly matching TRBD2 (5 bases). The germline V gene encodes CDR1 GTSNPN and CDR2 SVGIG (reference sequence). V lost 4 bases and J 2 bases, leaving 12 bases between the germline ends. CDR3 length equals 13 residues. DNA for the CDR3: TGTGCCTGGACCGGACTTCCCGCCTACGAGCAGTACTTC. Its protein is CAWTGLPAYEQYF.